This TCR beta chain appears in the sequencing data of a study of shared clonotypes between healthy human individuals. Assay execution took place at the deep level. Some 28,000 T cell genomes (approximately 210 ng DNA) went into each sorted-subset replicate. Some clones are missing from TCRdb's copy, which holds only in-frame ones; the method was immunoSEQ multiplex PCR. The repertoire consists of around 2.5 million clones, with 93% occurring once and the leading ten covering around 0.37%. The ends lost 1 base at V and 5 bases at J; junction bases unmatched: 13. CDR3 length equals 18 residues. Germline V gene data show CDR1 as MDHEN and CDR2 as SYDVKM.

This TCR came from a young man in good health. Some clones in this sample may be carry-over from other donors' samples. V is TRBV28 and J is TRBJ1-1; 10 bases match TRBD1. Sequencing was performed on naive CD4+ T cells from PBMCs. Sample subset: CD45RA+ positively selected. CDR3 DNA sequence: TGTGCCAGCAGTTTATCCCGGACAGGGGGAGGGGGGGTTACTGAAGCTTTCTTT. Translation gives CASSLSRTGGGGVTEAFF.